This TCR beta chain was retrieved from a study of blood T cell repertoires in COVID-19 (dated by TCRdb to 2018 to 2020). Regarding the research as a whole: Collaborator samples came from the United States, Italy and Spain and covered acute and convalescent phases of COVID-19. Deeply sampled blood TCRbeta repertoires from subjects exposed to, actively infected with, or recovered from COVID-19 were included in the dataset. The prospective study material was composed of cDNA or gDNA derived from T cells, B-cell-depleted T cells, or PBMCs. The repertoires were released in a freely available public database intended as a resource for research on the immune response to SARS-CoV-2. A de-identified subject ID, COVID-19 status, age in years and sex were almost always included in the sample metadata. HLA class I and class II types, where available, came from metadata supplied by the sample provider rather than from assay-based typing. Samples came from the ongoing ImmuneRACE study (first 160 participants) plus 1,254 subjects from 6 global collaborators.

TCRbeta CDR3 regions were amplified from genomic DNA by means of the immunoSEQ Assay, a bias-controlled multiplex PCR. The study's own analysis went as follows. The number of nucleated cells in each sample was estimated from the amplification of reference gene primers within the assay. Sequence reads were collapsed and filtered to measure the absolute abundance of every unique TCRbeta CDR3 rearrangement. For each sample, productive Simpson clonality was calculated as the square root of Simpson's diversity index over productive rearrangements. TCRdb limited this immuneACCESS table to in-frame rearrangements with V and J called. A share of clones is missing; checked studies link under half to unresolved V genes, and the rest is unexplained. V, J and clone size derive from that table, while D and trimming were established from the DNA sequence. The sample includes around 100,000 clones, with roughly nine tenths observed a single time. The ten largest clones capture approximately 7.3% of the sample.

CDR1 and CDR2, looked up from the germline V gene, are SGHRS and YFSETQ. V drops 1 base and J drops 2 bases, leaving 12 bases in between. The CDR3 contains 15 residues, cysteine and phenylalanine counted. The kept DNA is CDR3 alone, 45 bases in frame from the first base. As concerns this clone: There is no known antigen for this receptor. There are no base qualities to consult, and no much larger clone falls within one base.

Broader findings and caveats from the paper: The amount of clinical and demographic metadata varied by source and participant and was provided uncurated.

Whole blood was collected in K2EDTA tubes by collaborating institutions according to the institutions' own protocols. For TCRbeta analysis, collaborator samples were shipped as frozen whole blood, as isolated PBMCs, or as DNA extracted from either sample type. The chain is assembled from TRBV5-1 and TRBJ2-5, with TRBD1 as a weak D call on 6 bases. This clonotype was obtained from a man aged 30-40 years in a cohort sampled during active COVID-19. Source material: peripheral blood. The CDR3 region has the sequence CASSLSGQLQETQYF. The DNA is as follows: TGCGCCAGCAGCTTGTCGGGACAATTACAAGAGACCCAGTACTTC.